The rows below give T cell receptor beta chains drawn from one sample of a study of technical replicates of blood from a handful of donors. The repertoire was sequenced with immunoSEQ multiplex PCR; TCRdb's copy has only in-frame clones and lacks some. The sample gives some 15,000 clones, more than 70% of which show up once; roughly a tenth is in the top ten. Input material: PBMCs. The origin of the receptors is a human donor in good health. Each CDR3 is given with its conserved first and last residue. The D gene is left open where the match is weak. Where a row states a size, it is once, few, many or the class of an expanded clone; other rows omit it.

D	V	size	J	length	CDR3	DNA
NA	TRBV9	NA	TRBJ2-1	13	CASSVAQGNEQFF	TGTGCCAGCAGCGTAGCACAGGGAAATGAGCAGTTCTTC
TRBD2	TRBV11-3	NA	TRBJ2-5	17	CASRSAGLAGAQETQYF	TGTGCCAGCAGGTCGGCTGGGCTAGCGGGAGCCCAAGAGACCCAGTACTTC
TRBD2	TRBV14	NA	TRBJ2-1	16	CASSRGLAGNGGEQFF	TGTGCCAGCAGCCGCGGACTAGCGGGAAACGGGGGTGAGCAGTTCTTC
TRBD2	TRBV6-5	NA	TRBJ2-7	13	CATGLAGLPRQYF	TGTGCCACCGGGCTAGCGGGTCTTCCCCGGCAGTACTTC
NA	TRBV6-1	NA	TRBJ2-6	14	CASSANRVDYVLTF	TGTGCCAGCAGTGCCAACAGGGTAGACTACGTCCTGACTTTC
NA	TRBV5-1	NA	TRBJ2-2	15	CASSEGHRYTGELFF	TGCGCCAGCAGTGAGGGACACCGATACACCGGGGAGCTGTTTTTT
NA	TRBV4-1	NA	TRBJ2-7	13	CASSLEGPYEQYF	TGCGCCAGCAGCCTTGAGGGTCCCTACGAGCAGTACTTC
TRBD2	TRBV6-1	NA	TRBJ2-1	15	CASSEAGGPYNEQFF	TGTGCCAGCAGTGAAGCGGGAGGGCCTTACAATGAGCAGTTCTTC
TRBD1	TRBV19	NA	TRBJ1-2	17	CASTSRDRGQKNYGYTF	TGTGCCAGTACCTCCAGGGACAGGGGGCAGAAAAACTATGGCTACACCTTC
NA	TRBV28	once	TRBJ2-3	14	CASSQGPGTDTQYF	TGTGCCAGCAGTCAGGGTCCTGGCACAGATACGCAGTATTTT
TRBD2	TRBV28	NA	TRBJ2-7	12	CASSSGTSGKYF	TGTGCCAGCAGTTCCGGGACTAGCGGGAAGTACTTC
NA	TRBV9	NA	TRBJ2-3	15	CASSVDGGSTDTQYF	TGTGCCAGCAGCGTAGACGGCGGAAGCACAGATACGCAGTATTTT
NA	TRBV5-1	NA	TRBJ1-2	16	CASSLGRGAAGYGYTF	TGCGCCAGCAGCTTGGGTCGGGGGGCGGCAGGCTATGGCTACACCTTC
TRBD1	TRBV2	NA	TRBJ2-3	14	CASRGGVSTDTQYF	TGTGCCAGCAGAGGGGGCGTGAGCACAGATACGCAGTATTTT
NA	TRBV7-9	NA	TRBJ1-1	15	CASSLGQTVNTEAFF	TGTGCCAGCAGCTTAGGACAGACTGTGAACACTGAAGCTTTCTTT
TRBD1	TRBV6-6	NA	TRBJ2-7	15	CASTQGGQGPLGQYF	TGTGCCAGCACCCAGGGGGGACAGGGCCCGCTCGGGCAGTACTTC